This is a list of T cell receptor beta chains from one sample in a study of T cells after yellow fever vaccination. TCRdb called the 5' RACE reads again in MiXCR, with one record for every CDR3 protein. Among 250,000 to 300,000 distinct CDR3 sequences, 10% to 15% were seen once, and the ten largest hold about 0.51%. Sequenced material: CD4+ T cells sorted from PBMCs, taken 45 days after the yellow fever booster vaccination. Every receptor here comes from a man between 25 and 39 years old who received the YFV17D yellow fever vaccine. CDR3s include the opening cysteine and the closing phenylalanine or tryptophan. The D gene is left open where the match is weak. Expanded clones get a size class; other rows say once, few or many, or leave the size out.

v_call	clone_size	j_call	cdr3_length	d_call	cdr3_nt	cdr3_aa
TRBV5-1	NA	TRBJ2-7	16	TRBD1	TGCGCCAGCAGCTTCCGTGAAGGGACAGTCTCTACGAGGGAGTACTTC	CASSFREGTVSTREYF
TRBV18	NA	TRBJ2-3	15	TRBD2	TGTGCCAGCTCACCAGCGGGAGGGCCTATAGATACGCAGTATTTT	CASSPAGGPIDTQYF
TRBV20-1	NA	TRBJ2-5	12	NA	TGCAGTGCTAGTGGACATCAAGAGACCCAGTACTTC	CSASGHQETQYF
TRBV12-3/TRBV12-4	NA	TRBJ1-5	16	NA	TGTGCCAGCAGTTTAAGGGGTTTTGACGAGAGAAGTCCCCAGCATTTT	CASSLRGFDERSPQHF
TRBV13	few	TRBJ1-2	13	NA	TGTGCCAGCAGCTTAGGACAGTCAGCTGGCTACACCTTC	CASSLGQSAGYTF
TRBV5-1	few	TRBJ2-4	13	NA	TGCGCCAGCAGCTTACCGGGAGACGGCATTCAGTACTTC	CASSLPGDGIQYF
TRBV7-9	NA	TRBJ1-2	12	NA	TGTGCCAGCAGCTTAGAAGGGTTTGGCTACACCTTC	CASSLEGFGYTF
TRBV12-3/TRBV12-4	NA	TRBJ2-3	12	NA	TGTGCCAGCACCAGAGGCCGAGGGACGCAGTATTTT	CASTRGRGTQYF
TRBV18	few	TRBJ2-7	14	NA	TGTGCCAGCTCACTTACATCATCTTGGGACGAGCAGTACTTC	CASSLTSSWDEQYF
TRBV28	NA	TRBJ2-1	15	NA	TGTGCCAGCAGTTTATCGTTGGGGCCTCGCAATGAGCAGTTCTTC	CASSLSLGPRNEQFF
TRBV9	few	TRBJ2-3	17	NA	TGTGCCAGCAGCGTAGAGGGTCAAGGGCGGGCGTCAGATACGCAGTATTTT	CASSVEGQGRASDTQYF
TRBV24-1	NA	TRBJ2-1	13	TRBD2	TGTGCCACCAGTGAAGCGGGAGGTGATGAGCAGTTCTTC	CATSEAGGDEQFF
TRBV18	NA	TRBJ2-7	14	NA	TGTGCCAGCTCTTCGGCTCCTCCCCCCTACGAGCAGTACTTC	CASSSAPPPYEQYF
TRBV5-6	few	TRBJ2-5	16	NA	TGTGCCAGCAGCTTCCCAGGGGCGGCGGTTGGTGAGACCCAGTACTTC	CASSFPGAAVGETQYF
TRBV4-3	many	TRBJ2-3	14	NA	TGCGCCAGCAGCCCCGGGGCGGCAGCAGATACGCAGTATTTT	CASSPGAAADTQYF
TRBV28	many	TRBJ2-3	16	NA	TGTGCCAGCAGTTTAGCGGGGGCTGAGGTTGCAGATACGCAGTATTTT	CASSLAGAEVADTQYF
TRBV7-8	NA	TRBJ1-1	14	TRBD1	TGTGCCAGCAGCCAGGGACAGGGGTTCACTGAAGCTTTCTTT	CASSQGQGFTEAFF
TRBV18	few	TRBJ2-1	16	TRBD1	TGTGCCAGCTCACCACCGGGGACAGGGCTTTACAATGAGCAGTTCTTC	CASSPPGTGLYNEQFF
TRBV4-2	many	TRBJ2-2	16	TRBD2	TGTGCCAGCAGCCAAGATGTGCGGGGGGACACCGGGGAGCTGTTTTTT	CASSQDVRGDTGELFF
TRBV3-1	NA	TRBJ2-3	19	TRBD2	TGTGCCCGCAGTTTCAATCGCCCCGGGACTAGCGGGGCTGGAGATACGCAGTATTTT	CARSFNRPGTSGAGDTQYF
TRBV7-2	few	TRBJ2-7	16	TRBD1	TGTGCCAGCAGCTGGCCAAAGGGGGCGCTCCTCTACGAGCAGTACTTC	CASSWPKGALLYEQYF
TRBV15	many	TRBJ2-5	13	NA	TGTGCCACCAGGAAAACAGGGCTAGTGACCCAGTACTTC	CATRKTGLVTQYF
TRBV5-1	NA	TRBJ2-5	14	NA	TGCGCCAGCAGCGCGGCCCCAGGACAAGAGACCCAGTACTTC	CASSAAPGQETQYF
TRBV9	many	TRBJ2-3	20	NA	TGTGCCAGCAGCGCGGGCCCGGGACCAAGGACTCTTTCTAGCACAGATACGCAGTATTTT	CASSAGPGPRTLSSTDTQYF
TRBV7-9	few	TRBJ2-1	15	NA	TGTGCCAGCAGCCCCGGTATGAGCTCCTACAATGAGCAGTTCTTC	CASSPGMSSYNEQFF
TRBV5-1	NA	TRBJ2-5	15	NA	TGCGCCAGCAGCTTGGCCGGGACGTACCAAGAGACCCAGTACTTC	CASSLAGTYQETQYF
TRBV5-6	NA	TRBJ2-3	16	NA	TGTGCCAGCAGCCCTCGTCAGGGATTGGATGGATGGACGCAGTATTTT	CASSPRQGLDGWTQYF
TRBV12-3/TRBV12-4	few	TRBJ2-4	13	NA	TGTGCCAGCATGGCGACAGCCAAAAACATTCAGTACTTC	CASMATAKNIQYF
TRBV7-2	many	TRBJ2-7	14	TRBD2	TGTGCCAGCAGCCCCAGCGGGGCAACCTACGAGCAGTACTTC	CASSPSGATYEQYF
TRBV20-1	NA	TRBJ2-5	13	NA	TGCAGTGCTAGCCGGGCATCCCAAGAGACCCAGTACTTC	CSASRASQETQYF
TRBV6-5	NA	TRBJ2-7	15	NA	TGTGCCAGCAGTTACTCCCCGGGGCCAACCTACGAGCAGTACTTC	CASSYSPGPTYEQYF
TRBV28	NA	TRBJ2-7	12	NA	TGTGCCAGCAGACTGACAGATTACGAGCAGTACTTC	CASRLTDYEQYF
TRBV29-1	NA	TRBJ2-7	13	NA	TGCAGCGCCCGGCGGGACGCCACCTACGAGCAGTACTTC	CSARRDATYEQYF
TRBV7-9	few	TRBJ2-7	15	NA	TGTGCCAGCAGCCTCCTACAGGGCGACCCAACGGGGCAGTACTTC	CASSLLQGDPTGQYF
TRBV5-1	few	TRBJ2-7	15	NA	TGCGCCAGCAGCTTGGCCGATACGGGAGTGTACGAGCAGTACTTC	CASSLADTGVYEQYF
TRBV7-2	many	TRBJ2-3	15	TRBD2	TGTGCCAGCAGCTGGATAGCGGGAGGCACAGATACGCAGTATTTT	CASSWIAGGTDTQYF
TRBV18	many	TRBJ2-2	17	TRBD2	TGTGCCAGCTCACCAGCAGGACTAGCGGGAAACACCGGGGAGCTGTTTTTT	CASSPAGLAGNTGELFF
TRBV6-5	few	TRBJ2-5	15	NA	TGTGCCAGCAGTTACTCACGGGGGCAGGGAGAGACCCAGTACTTC	CASSYSRGQGETQYF
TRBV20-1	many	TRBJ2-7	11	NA	TGCAGTGCGAGCTCATGGGACGAGCAGTACTTC	CSASSWDEQYF
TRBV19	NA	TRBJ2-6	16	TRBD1	TGTGCCAGTAGCACCGGACAGGGCTCTGGGGCCAACGTCCTGACTTTC	CASSTGQGSGANVLTF
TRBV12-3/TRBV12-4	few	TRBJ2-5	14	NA	TGTGCCAGCAGGAGCCGGGACAACCAAGAGACCCAGTACTTC	CASRSRDNQETQYF
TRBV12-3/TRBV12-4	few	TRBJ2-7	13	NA	TGTGCCAGCAGTCCTCCGGGGCCATACGAGCAGTACTTC	CASSPPGPYEQYF
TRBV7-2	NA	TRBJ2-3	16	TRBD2	TGTGCCAGCAGCAAAAGACTAGCGGGAGTCGGAGATACGCAGTATTTT	CASSKRLAGVGDTQYF
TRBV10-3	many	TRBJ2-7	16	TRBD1	TGTGCCATCAGTGATTTGGGACAGGGGGGCAGGAACGAGCAGTACTTC	CAISDLGQGGRNEQYF
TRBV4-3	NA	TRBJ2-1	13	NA	TGCGCCAGCAGCCAAAGGGTGTGGGATGAGCAGTTCTTC	CASSQRVWDEQFF
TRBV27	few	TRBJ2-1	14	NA	TGTGCCAGCACCCTAAGAAGAGGGCCCTATGAGCAGTTCTTC	CASTLRRGPYEQFF
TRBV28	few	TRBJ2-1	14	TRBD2	TGTGCCAGCAGGGGACTAGTGGTGACTCTTAAGCAGTTCTTC	CASRGLVVTLKQFF
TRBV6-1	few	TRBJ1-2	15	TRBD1	TGTGCCAGCTGGGACAGGGTATTAGCTAACTATGGCTACACCTTC	CASWDRVLANYGYTF
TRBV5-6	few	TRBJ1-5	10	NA	TGTGCCAGCAGCGGTCAGCCCCAGCATTTT	CASSGQPQHF